This T cell receptor beta chain was documented in a study of T cells in women clearing cervical HPV infection. Study as a whole: With HLA typing for only a few women, HLA confounding remains possible.

The study's findings and limits: Repertoire richness, not evenness, was significantly elevated in CIN3+ cases versus controls. Richness differences could reflect unmeasured T-cell content per sample.

The CDR3 covers 15 residues. V trimming: 5 bases; J trimming: 2 bases; junction bases outside the gene matches: 6. CDR1 and CDR2 from the germline V gene are SEHNR and FQNEAQ (reference sequence). TCRdb's table, derived via immunoSEQ multiplex PCR, lists solely in-frame clones and lacks some. The record lists some 25,000 clones, of which the ten most abundant hold about 6%. A note on this clone: Its antigen is not identified. From the germline J gene comes the end of the CDR3, since the read stops 3 residues before it.

The chain recombines TRBV7-9 with TRBJ1-2; 9 bases line up with TRBD1. The specimen was blood buffy coat. The TCR was taken from a woman aged 18 to 75 with a cervical HPV16 infection that either progressed to CIN3+ or cleared (not recorded which). CDR3 sequence: CASSIRDRENYGYTF. CDR3 bases read: TGTGCCAGCAGCATCCGGGACAGGGAAAACTATGGC.